These T cell receptor beta chains were read from a single sample in a study of blood T cell dynamics during melanoma immunotherapy. The method was immunoSEQ multiplex PCR; TCRdb's version includes in-frame clones alone and lacks a portion of them. The sample has a few thousand clones; approximately 81% are singletons. The sequencing used blood, collected from a patient treated with checkpoint blockade. These receptors all stem from a human donor with melanoma. Each CDR3 is given with its conserved first and last residue. D genes are given only for firm matches. Not every row has a clone size; where given, it reads once, few, many or a size class.

D gene: TRBD1
J gene: TRBJ1-5
V gene: TRBV27
clone size: NA
CDR3 DNA: TGTGCCAGCAGTCCGGATGGGACAGCGAAAAGGAGGCCCCAGCATTTT
CDR3 protein: CASSPDGTAKRRPQHF

D gene: NA
J gene: TRBJ2-7
V gene: TRBV7-2
clone size: NA
CDR3 DNA: TGTGCCAGCAGCCCAGACATTCTCTACGAGCAGTACTTC
CDR3 protein: CASSPDILYEQYF

D gene: TRBD1
J gene: TRBJ2-7
V gene: TRBV19
clone size: NA
CDR3 DNA: TGTGCCAGTAGTATGGACAGGCTAACCTACGAGCAGTACTTC
CDR3 protein: CASSMDRLTYEQYF

D gene: NA
J gene: TRBJ1-5
V gene: TRBV7-2
clone size: NA
CDR3 DNA: TGTGCCAGCAGCGCGAGCCCGATTAATCAGCCCCAGCATTTT
CDR3 protein: CASSASPINQPQHF

D gene: NA
J gene: TRBJ1-1
V gene: TRBV6-6
clone size: NA
CDR3 DNA: TGTGCCAGCATCCAAAGACAGCCGAACACTGAAGCTTTCTTT
CDR3 protein: CASIQRQPNTEAFF

D gene: NA
J gene: TRBJ2-7
V gene: TRBV14
clone size: NA
CDR3 DNA: TGTGCCAGCAGCCAAGATGGCCGAGGACAGCTCTCCTACGAGCAGTACTTC
CDR3 protein: CASSQDGRGQLSYEQYF

D gene: NA
J gene: TRBJ1-2
V gene: TRBV4-2
clone size: NA
CDR3 DNA: TGTGCCAGCAGCCAAGAGGCGGGGGACGGCTACACCTTC
CDR3 protein: CASSQEAGDGYTF

D gene: NA
J gene: TRBJ1-4
V gene: TRBV5-1
clone size: NA
CDR3 DNA: TGCGCCAGCAGTTATGATACATTGGGAGGTGAAAAACTGTTTTTT
CDR3 protein: CASSYDTLGGEKLFF

D gene: TRBD1
J gene: TRBJ2-7
V gene: TRBV25-1
clone size: NA
CDR3 DNA: TGTGCCAGCAGTCCCGGGACAGGGCTCTACGAGCAGTACTTC
CDR3 protein: CASSPGTGLYEQYF

D gene: TRBD1
J gene: TRBJ1-5
V gene: TRBV5-6
clone size: NA
CDR3 DNA: TGTGCCAGCAGCCTAGGGCAGGGGGCCCAGCCCCAGCATTTT
CDR3 protein: CASSLGQGAQPQHF

D gene: TRBD1
J gene: TRBJ1-5
V gene: TRBV6-5
clone size: NA
CDR3 DNA: TGTGCCAGCAGTTACTCGAGATACAGGGGGAATCAGCCCCAGCATTTT
CDR3 protein: CASSYSRYRGNQPQHF

D gene: NA
J gene: TRBJ2-7
V gene: TRBV5-3
clone size: NA
CDR3 DNA: TGTGCCAGAAGGCCTGCTCCTGGTTTCCACGAGCAGTACTTC
CDR3 protein: CARRPAPGFHEQYF

D gene: NA
J gene: TRBJ1-2
V gene: TRBV7-2
clone size: NA
CDR3 DNA: TGTGCCAGCAGCTCTCCAGGGGAATTTACGGATGGCTACACCTTC
CDR3 protein: CASSSPGEFTDGYTF

D gene: NA
J gene: TRBJ1-1
V gene: TRBV6-5
clone size: NA
CDR3 DNA: TGTGCCAGCAGTCCCCAGGGTAGGAACACTGAAGCTTTCTTT
CDR3 protein: CASSPQGRNTEAFF

D gene: TRBD2
J gene: TRBJ2-7
V gene: TRBV10-2
clone size: NA
CDR3 DNA: TGCGCCAGCAGGCTAGCGGGGGGACCCGAGCAGTACTTC
CDR3 protein: CASRLAGGPEQYF

D gene: TRBD1
J gene: TRBJ2-7
V gene: TRBV9
clone size: NA
CDR3 DNA: TGTGCCAGCAGCATCGGACAGGGCTCCTACGAGCAGTACTTC
CDR3 protein: CASSIGQGSYEQYF

D gene: TRBD1
J gene: TRBJ1-3
V gene: TRBV15
clone size: few
CDR3 DNA: TGTGCCACCAGCAGAGCCGGGACAGGGGGAAACACCATATATTTT
CDR3 protein: CATSRAGTGGNTIYF

D gene: NA
J gene: TRBJ1-5
V gene: TRBV30
clone size: NA
CDR3 DNA: TGTGCCTGGAGTGAAGGCACTCCTAGCAATCAGCCCCAGCATTTT
CDR3 protein: CAWSEGTPSNQPQHF

D gene: TRBD1
J gene: TRBJ2-5
V gene: TRBV5-1
clone size: NA
CDR3 DNA: TGCGCCAGCAGCTTACCCCCGGGACAGGGGCCAGAGACCCAGTACTTC
CDR3 protein: CASSLPPGQGPETQYF

D gene: NA
J gene: TRBJ2-7
V gene: TRBV5-6
clone size: NA
CDR3 DNA: TGTGCCAGCAGTTCCATCTACGGCCCGAGCTCCTACGAGCAGTACTTC
CDR3 protein: CASSSIYGPSSYEQYF

D gene: TRBD1
J gene: TRBJ1-5
V gene: TRBV19
clone size: NA
CDR3 DNA: TGTGCCAGTAGTACCCGGACAGGGGCTTTTAGCAATCAGCCCCAGCATTTT
CDR3 protein: CASSTRTGAFSNQPQHF

D gene: NA
J gene: TRBJ1-2
V gene: TRBV5-1
clone size: NA
CDR3 DNA: TGCGCCAGCTCACAGGATAACTATGGCTACACCTTC
CDR3 protein: CASSQDNYGYTF

D gene: NA
J gene: TRBJ2-7
V gene: TRBV11-2
clone size: few
CDR3 DNA: TGTGCCAGCAGCGCAAGCTACGAGCAGTACTTC
CDR3 protein: CASSASYEQYF

D gene: NA
J gene: TRBJ2-7
V gene: TRBV29-1
clone size: NA
CDR3 DNA: TGCAGCGTTGATAGGCAGGGGTTGGGCGAGCAGTACTTC
CDR3 protein: CSVDRQGLGEQYF

D gene: NA
J gene: TRBJ1-6
V gene: TRBV5-1
clone size: NA
CDR3 DNA: TGCGCCAGCAGCTTCGGAGGTGGGGCAGGCGCCGACGCCAGGGTTTCACCCCTCCACTTT
CDR3 protein: CASSFGGGAGADARVSPLHF

D gene: NA
J gene: TRBJ1-2
V gene: TRBV28
clone size: NA
CDR3 DNA: TGTGCCAGCAGTTTTCTCTATGGCTACACCTTC
CDR3 protein: CASSFLYGYTF

D gene: NA
J gene: TRBJ2-7
V gene: TRBV7-8
clone size: once
CDR3 DNA: TGTGCCAGCAGCTGGGGCAGTCCGTCCTACGAGCAGTACTTC
CDR3 protein: CASSWGSPSYEQYF

D gene: NA
J gene: TRBJ1-2
V gene: TRBV6-1
clone size: NA
CDR3 DNA: TGTGCCAGCAGTGAAGTCGGGGGTGGCTATGGCTACACCTTC
CDR3 protein: CASSEVGGGYGYTF

D gene: TRBD1
J gene: TRBJ1-3
V gene: TRBV7-9
clone size: NA
CDR3 DNA: TGTGCCAGCAGCTTAGCGTGGGACAGGGAAGCAGGAAACACCATATATTTT
CDR3 protein: CASSLAWDREAGNTIYF

D gene: NA
J gene: TRBJ1-2
V gene: TRBV7-9
clone size: NA
CDR3 DNA: TGTGCCAGCAGCTCCTCATACTGGGAGGGCTACACCTTC
CDR3 protein: CASSSSYWEGYTF

D gene: NA
J gene: TRBJ1-4
V gene: TRBV5-1
clone size: NA
CDR3 DNA: TGCGCCAGCAGCTTGGCTAAAGCCTATAATGAAAAACTGTTTTTT
CDR3 protein: CASSLAKAYNEKLFF

D gene: TRBD1
J gene: TRBJ1-1
V gene: TRBV6-5
clone size: few
CDR3 DNA: TGTGCCAGCAGTTACTCTAGGACAGGGGACACTGAAGCTTTCTTT
CDR3 protein: CASSYSRTGDTEAFF

D gene: TRBD2
J gene: TRBJ2-4
V gene: TRBV30
clone size: NA
CDR3 DNA: TGTGCCTGGACTAGCGGGGGCGAAAACATTCAGTACTTC
CDR3 protein: CAWTSGGENIQYF

D gene: NA
J gene: TRBJ1-1
V gene: TRBV11-1
clone size: NA
CDR3 DNA: TGTGCCAGCAGCCTAACCTTGAACACTGAAGCTTTCTTT
CDR3 protein: CASSLTLNTEAFF

D gene: NA
J gene: TRBJ2-7
V gene: TRBV18
clone size: once
CDR3 DNA: TGTGCCAGCTCACCACCGTCCAGGGTTCCATCCTACGAGCAGTACTTC
CDR3 protein: CASSPPSRVPSYEQYF

D gene: NA
J gene: TRBJ1-6
V gene: TRBV5-1
clone size: NA
CDR3 DNA: TGCGCCAGCAGCTCAATGTCAGGTCTAGATTCACCCCTCCACTTT
CDR3 protein: CASSSMSGLDSPLHF

D gene: NA
J gene: TRBJ1-2
V gene: TRBV6-5
clone size: NA
CDR3 DNA: TGTGCCAGCAGTTACTCGGGGAACGGGAACTATGGCTACACCTTC
CDR3 protein: CASSYSGNGNYGYTF

D gene: NA
J gene: TRBJ2-7
V gene: TRBV5-1
clone size: NA
CDR3 DNA: TGCGCCAGCAGCTTTGTCCCTCTGGCGTCGGGGGTCCTCTACGAGCAGTACTTC
CDR3 protein: CASSFVPLASGVLYEQYF

D gene: TRBD1
J gene: TRBJ1-4
V gene: TRBV30
clone size: once
CDR3 DNA: TGTGCCTGGAGTACCAAAGACAGGGCAACTAATGAAAAACTGTTTTTT
CDR3 protein: CAWSTKDRATNEKLFF

D gene: NA
J gene: TRBJ2-7
V gene: TRBV9
clone size: NA
CDR3 DNA: TGTGCCAGCAGCGTATCAGGCAAGGCGACCGAGCAGTACTTC
CDR3 protein: CASSVSGKATEQYF

D gene: NA
J gene: TRBJ1-5
V gene: TRBV11-2
clone size: NA
CDR3 DNA: TGTGCCAGCAGCTTAGACAGTGGGGTAGGGCCCCAGCATTTT
CDR3 protein: CASSLDSGVGPQHF

D gene: TRBD1
J gene: TRBJ1-4
V gene: TRBV2
clone size: NA
CDR3 DNA: TGTGCCAGCACACCGACAGGGATCACAACTAATGAAAAACTGTTTTTT
CDR3 protein: CASTPTGITTNEKLFF

D gene: NA
J gene: TRBJ1-5
V gene: TRBV2
clone size: NA
CDR3 DNA: TGTGCCAGCAGCGAGTGGGGGGTAAATCAGCCCCAGCATTTT
CDR3 protein: CASSEWGVNQPQHF

D gene: TRBD1
J gene: TRBJ1-1
V gene: TRBV5-1
clone size: NA
CDR3 DNA: TGCGCCAGCAGTCGGACAGGGACGAACACTGAAGCTTTCTTT
CDR3 protein: CASSRTGTNTEAFF

D gene: NA
J gene: TRBJ1-1
V gene: TRBV18
clone size: NA
CDR3 DNA: TGTGCCAGCTCACCCGGCGCCCCAAGGGCGGGGACTGAAGCTTTCTTT
CDR3 protein: CASSPGAPRAGTEAFF

D gene: NA
J gene: TRBJ2-7
V gene: TRBV6-6
clone size: NA
CDR3 DNA: TGTGCCAGCAGTTACTCGAGGTCTTACGAGCAGTACTTC
CDR3 protein: CASSYSRSYEQYF

D gene: TRBD1
J gene: TRBJ2-7
V gene: TRBV7-3
clone size: NA
CDR3 DNA: TGTGCCAGCAGCTTGACAGGGGTCGACGAGCAGTACTTC
CDR3 protein: CASSLTGVDEQYF

D gene: NA
J gene: TRBJ1-6
V gene: TRBV7-8
clone size: once
CDR3 DNA: TGTGCCAGCGACGAAGGATCCTATAATTCACCCCTCCACTTT
CDR3 protein: CASDEGSYNSPLHF

D gene: TRBD1
J gene: TRBJ1-5
V gene: TRBV2
clone size: NA
CDR3 DNA: TGTGCCAGCAGACCACAGGGGAATAGCAATCAGCCCCAGCATTTT
CDR3 protein: CASRPQGNSNQPQHF

D gene: NA
J gene: TRBJ1-6
V gene: TRBV4-3
clone size: NA
CDR3 DNA: TGCGCCAGCAGCCAAGTCGCAGATAATTCACCCCTCCACTTT
CDR3 protein: CASSQVADNSPLHF

D gene: NA
J gene: TRBJ1-4
V gene: TRBV30
clone size: NA
CDR3 DNA: TGTGCAGGGGGTATTAATGAAAAACTGTTTTTT
CDR3 protein: CAGGINEKLFF

D gene: NA
J gene: TRBJ1-2
V gene: TRBV7-2
clone size: NA
CDR3 DNA: TGTGCCAGCAGCAAACCCCCGGGTGGTGGCTACACCTTC
CDR3 protein: CASSKPPGGGYTF

D gene: NA
J gene: TRBJ2-7
V gene: TRBV21-1
clone size: NA
CDR3 DNA: TGTGCCAGCAGCAAAGGCGGAGCCCCCTACGAGCAGTACTTC
CDR3 protein: CASSKGGAPYEQYF

D gene: NA
J gene: TRBJ1-3
V gene: TRBV5-4
clone size: NA
CDR3 DNA: TGTGCCAGCAGCTTGGAGCAGGGTAGAGACACCATATATTTT
CDR3 protein: CASSLEQGRDTIYF

D gene: NA
J gene: TRBJ1-5
V gene: TRBV7-4
clone size: NA
CDR3 DNA: TGTGCCAGCAGCTTAAGACGGGATAGCAATCAGCCCCAGCATTTT
CDR3 protein: CASSLRRDSNQPQHF